This T cell receptor beta chain was captured in a study of T cell responses to AZD1222 COVID-19 vaccine. Germline CDR1 ENHRY, CDR2 SYGVKD. CDR3 size: 12 residues. V shed 6 bases and J shed 2 bases, with 8 bases lying between them. Data came from immunoSEQ multiplex PCR; TCRdb stores just in-frame clones and leaves some out. The sample lists 95,000 to 150,000 clones; roughly 90% were seen once. This clone is a singleton in its sample. Its antigen remains unknown. Whole-study results and caveats: In the spike-specific TCR repertoire, nearly half reportedly target unmutated variant regions. Rises in breadth and depth of Spike-specific TCRs came after two AZD1222 doses. The sample set comprised mostly white British donors with more females, and clonal diversity was possibly underestimated. Sampling that yielded the repertoires occurred only after the peak T cell response.

V gene TRBV10-3 combines with J gene TRBJ2-7; D is possibly TRBD2 (6 bases). Here the sequenced sample was peripheral blood, taken on day 0 of AZD1222 vaccination. The sequence was obtained from an adult in good health. Here the CDR3 reads CAIRGGTYEQYF. The CDR3 DNA is TGTGCCATCAGAGGAGGGACCTACGAGCAGTACTTC.